Listed below are T cell receptor beta chains from one sample, sequenced in a study of T cells in Graves' hyperthyroidism and ophthalmopathy. TCRdb ran MiXCR on the multiplex PCR reads and lists one entry per CDR3 protein. The sample records over 300,000 distinct CDR3 sequences, approximately 14% being singletons. The sequenced sample was blood. All receptors derive from a woman aged 55-70 years with Graves' hyperthyroidism. Both conserved end residues are part of each CDR3. A D gene is named only where the DNA matches it firmly. Rows may omit the clone size; those that give it use once, few, many or a size class.

j_gene | abundance | d_gene | v_gene | CDR3aa | CDR3nt
TRBJ1-1 | many | . | TRBV10-3 | CAISKGVGGVNTEAFF | TGTGCCATCAGCAAAGGGGTGGGCGGAGTGAACACTGAAGCTTTCTTT
TRBJ2-7 | many | . | TRBV11-3 | CASSDPNWVEQYF | TGTGCCAGCAGCGACCCCAACTGGGTCGAGCAGTACTTC
TRBJ1-6 | . | . | TRBV2 | CASSDQITNSPLHF | TGTGCCAGCAGTGATCAGATTACCAATTCACCCCTCCACTTT
TRBJ1-1 | many | . | TRBV2 | CASSGQAYTEAFF | TGTGCCAGCAGTGGCCAGGCCTACACTGAAGCTTTCTTT
TRBJ2-7 | many | TRBD1 | TRBV27 | CATAPGDRDGYEQYF | TGTGCCACAGCCCCGGGGGACAGGGACGGTTACGAGCAGTACTTC
TRBJ2-3 | many | . | TRBV20-1 | CSGGLGTDTQYF | TGCAGTGGTGGACTGGGCACAGATACGCAGTATTTT
TRBJ1-1 | many | . | TRBV28 | CASSLWAGENTEAFF | TGTGCCAGCAGTTTATGGGCTGGAGAGAACACTGAAGCTTTCTTT
TRBJ2-5 | many | . | TRBV12-3/TRBV12-4 | CASSLAGALQETQYF | TGTGCCAGCAGTTTAGCAGGGGCCCTCCAAGAGACCCAGTACTTC
TRBJ2-2 | . | . | TRBV12-3/TRBV12-4 | CASSLDETRTGELFF | TGTGCCAGCAGTTTAGACGAGACACGAACCGGGGAGCTGTTTTTT
TRBJ1-2 | . | . | TRBV6-1 | CASMEGYGYTF | TGTGCCAGCATGGAGGGCTATGGCTACACCTTC